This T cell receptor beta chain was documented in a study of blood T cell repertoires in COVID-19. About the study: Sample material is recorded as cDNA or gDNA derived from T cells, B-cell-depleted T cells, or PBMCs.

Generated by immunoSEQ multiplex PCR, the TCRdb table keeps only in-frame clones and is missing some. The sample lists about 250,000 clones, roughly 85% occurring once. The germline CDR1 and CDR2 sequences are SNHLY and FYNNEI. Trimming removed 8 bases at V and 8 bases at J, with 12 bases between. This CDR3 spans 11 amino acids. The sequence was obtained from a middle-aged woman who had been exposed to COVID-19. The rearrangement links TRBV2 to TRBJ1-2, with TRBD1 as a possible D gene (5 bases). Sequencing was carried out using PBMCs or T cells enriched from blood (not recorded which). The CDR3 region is CASEQEGGYTF. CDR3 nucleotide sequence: TGTGCCAGCGAACAGGAGGGCGGCTACACCTTC.